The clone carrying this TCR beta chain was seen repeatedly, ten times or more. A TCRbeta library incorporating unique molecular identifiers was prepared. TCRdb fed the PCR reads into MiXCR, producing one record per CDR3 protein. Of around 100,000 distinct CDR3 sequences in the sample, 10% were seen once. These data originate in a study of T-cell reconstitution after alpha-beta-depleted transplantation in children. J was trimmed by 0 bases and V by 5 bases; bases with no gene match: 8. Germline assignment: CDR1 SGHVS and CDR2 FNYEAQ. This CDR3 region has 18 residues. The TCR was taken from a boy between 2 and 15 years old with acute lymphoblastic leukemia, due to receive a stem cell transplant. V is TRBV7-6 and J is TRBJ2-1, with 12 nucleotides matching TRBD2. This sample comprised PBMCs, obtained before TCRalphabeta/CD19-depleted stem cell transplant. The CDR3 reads CASSPGLAGVSSYNEQFF. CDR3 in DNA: TGTGCCAGCAGCCCGGGACTAGCGGGCGTGAGCTCCTACAATGAGCAGTTCTTC.